This T cell receptor beta chain was recovered during a study of control samples from healthy donors and cancer patients. The CDR3 consists of 14 residues. Trimming left V 3 bases short and J 9 bases short, with 17 bases between. Germline assignment: CDR1 KGHSH and CDR2 LQKENI. Sequencing was performed with immunoSEQ multiplex PCR; in TCRdb, only in-frame clones are kept and a portion is missing. Of around 180,000 clones listed, roughly 92% are singletons. The sequenced sample was blood. The chain recombines TRBV18 with TRBJ2-5; D gene unclear. This sequence originates from a woman between 18 and 29 years old in good health. DNA for the CDR3: TGTGCCAGCTCACCGCAGCACAAAGGGCCGGCCCAGTACTTC. Encoded protein: CASSPQHKGPAQYF.